Below are 5 T cell receptor beta chains sequenced from a single sample in a study of T cells in Graves' hyperthyroidism and ophthalmopathy. RNA transcripts were the template for amplifying TCR beta CDR3 regions. The TCR CDR3 first-round RT-PCR relied on the HTBI primer set. MiXCR, applied by TCRdb to the multiplex PCR reads, yields one record per CDR3 protein. The table has 700,000 to 950,000 distinct CDR3 sequences, 35% seen once. The specimen sequenced was blood. The receptors were sampled from a woman aged 40 to 55 with Graves' hyperthyroidism.

This clonotype occurred a few times. This sequence joins TRBV6-2 or TRBV6-3 and TRBJ2-2, with a possible D match to TRBD2 (6 bases). Germline V CDR1 and CDR2: MNHEY, SVGEGT. This CDR3 has 14 residues. The ends were cut back, 5 bases at V and 6 bases at J, with 13 bases in the middle. Here the CDR3 DNA reads TGTGCCAGCAGTCGGAGGGAGTACGCCGGGGAGCTGTTTTTT. Amino acids: CASSRREYAGELFF.

The chain has TRBV7-9 and TRBJ2-7; TRBD1 agrees at 9 bases. Germline V lookup: CDR1 SEHNR, CDR2 FQNEAQ (reference sequence). This CDR3 is built from 14 residues. The V gene end was trimmed by 4 bases and the J gene end by 7 bases; junction bases not matched to a gene: 8. CDR3 nucleotide sequence: TGTGCCAGCAGCTCACCACAGGGGGCAGAAGAGCAGTACTTC. This sequence encodes CASSSPQGAEEQYF.

The CDR3 DNA sequence: TGTGCCAGCAGCCTTACAGGACAGGGGCTAACCGGGGAGCTGTTTTTT. Its protein is CASSLTGQGLTGELFF. The chain uses TRBV7-9 and TRBJ2-2; 9 bases agree with TRBD1. With V trimmed by 5 bases and J by 5 bases, 9 bases remained unmatched. Germline loops: CDR1 SEHNR, CDR2 FQNEAQ (reference sequence). The CDR3 is 16 amino acids. Full variable domain (missing parts from reference TRBV7-9 and TRBJ2-2): DTGVSQNPRHKITKRGQNVTFRCDPISEHNRLYWYRQTLGQGPEFLTYFQNEAQLEKSRLLSDRFSAERPKGSFSTLEIQRTEQGDSAMYLCASSLTGQGLTGELFFGEGSRLTVL.

In its sample, this clonotype was seen a few times. Likely a read error: the CDR3 ends without its conserved phenylalanine or tryptophan. The DNA is left out, because the CDR3 cannot be placed on it with certainty; the CDR3 is given as TCRdb lists it. This rearrangement joins TRBV7-6 to TRBJ2-6; the DNA was not compared with TRBD2, the D call given in the table. Germline assignment: CDR1 SGHVS and CDR2 FNYEAQ. The CDR3 comprises 9 residues, both ends counted. The CDR3 sequence is CASSLESLA.

The chain employs TRBV27 and TRBJ2-5, with D perhaps matching TRBD2 (6 bases). Trimming pared 3 bases from V and 4 bases from J, leaving 15 bases between. This CDR3 spans 15 amino acids. The germline V gene has CDR1 MNHEY and CDR2 SMNVEV (reference sequence). The CDR3 nucleotides read TGTGCCAGCAGTTTGCGCGGGGCGGAGGGAGAGACCCAGTACTTC. Translating gives CASSLRGAEGETQYF.